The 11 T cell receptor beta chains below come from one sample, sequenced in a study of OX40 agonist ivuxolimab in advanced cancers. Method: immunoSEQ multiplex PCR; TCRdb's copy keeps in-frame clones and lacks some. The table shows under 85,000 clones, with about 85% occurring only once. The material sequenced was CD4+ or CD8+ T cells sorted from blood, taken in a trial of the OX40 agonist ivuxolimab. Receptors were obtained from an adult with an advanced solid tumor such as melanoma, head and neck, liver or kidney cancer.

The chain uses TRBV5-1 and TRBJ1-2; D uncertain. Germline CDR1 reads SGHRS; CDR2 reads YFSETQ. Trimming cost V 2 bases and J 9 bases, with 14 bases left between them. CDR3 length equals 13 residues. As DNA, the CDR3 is TGCGCCAGCAGCTTTCGGGGTCGAGGAAGCTACACCTTC. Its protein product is CASSFRGRGSYTF.

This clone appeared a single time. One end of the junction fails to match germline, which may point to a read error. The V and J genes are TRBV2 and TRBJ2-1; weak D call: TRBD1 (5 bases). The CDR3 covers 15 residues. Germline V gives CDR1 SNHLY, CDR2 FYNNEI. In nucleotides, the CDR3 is TGTACCAGCAGTCAGACAGTCAGCTCCTACAATGAGCAGTTCTTC. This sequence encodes CTSSQTVSSYNEQFF.

CDR3 protein: CAISGSNQPQHF. In DNA form, the CDR3 reads TGTGCCATCTCAGGGAGCAATCAGCCCCAGCATTTT. This chain links TRBV10-3 with TRBJ1-5; tentatively, D is TRBD1 (5 bases). Germline loops: CDR1 ENHRY, CDR2 SYGVKD. CDR3 length equals 12 residues. Trimming removed 8 bases from V and 1 base from J, with 6 bases in between.

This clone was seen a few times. CDR3 region: CASSLAPPISGNTIYF. CDR3 in DNA: TGTGCCAGCAGCTTAGCGCCCCCAATCTCTGGAAACACCATATATTTT. This chain uses TRBV7-2 with TRBJ1-3; D remains ambiguous. Germline CDR1 SGHTA, CDR2 FQGNSA. This CDR3 region has 16 residues. V was cut by 0 bases and J by 0 bases, with 9 bases left in between.

CDR3 sequence reads: CASRRTGDTEAFF. In DNA, the CDR3 is TGTGCCAGCAGAAGAACAGGCGACACTGAAGCTTTCTTT. V and J are TRBV7-2 and TRBJ1-1; D may be TRBD1 (5 bases). The germline V and J ends were trimmed by 6 bases and 3 bases, with 11 bases remaining between them. Per the germline V gene, CDR1 is SGHTA and CDR2 is FQGNSA. CDR3 size: 13 residues.

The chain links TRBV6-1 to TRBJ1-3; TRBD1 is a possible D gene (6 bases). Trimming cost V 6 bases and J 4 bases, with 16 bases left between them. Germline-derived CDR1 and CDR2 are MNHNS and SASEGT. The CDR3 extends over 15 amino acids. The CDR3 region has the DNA TGTGCCAGCAGCTCTGACAGGTCTAGGGGAAACACCATATATTTT. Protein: CASSSDRSRGNTIYF.

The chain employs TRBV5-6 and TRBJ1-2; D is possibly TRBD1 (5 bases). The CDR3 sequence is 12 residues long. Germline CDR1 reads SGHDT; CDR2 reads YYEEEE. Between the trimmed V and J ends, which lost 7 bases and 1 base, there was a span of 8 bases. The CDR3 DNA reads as TGTGCCAGCGGGGACTTTAACTATGGCTACACCTTC. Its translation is CASGDFNYGYTF.

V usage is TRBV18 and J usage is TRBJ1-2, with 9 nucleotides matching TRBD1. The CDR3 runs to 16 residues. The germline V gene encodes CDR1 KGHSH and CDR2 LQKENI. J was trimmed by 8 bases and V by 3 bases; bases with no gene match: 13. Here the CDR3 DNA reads TGTGCCAGCTCACCCTATGAGACAGGGGGAATGAGAGGCTACACCTTC. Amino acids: CASSPYETGGMRGYTF.

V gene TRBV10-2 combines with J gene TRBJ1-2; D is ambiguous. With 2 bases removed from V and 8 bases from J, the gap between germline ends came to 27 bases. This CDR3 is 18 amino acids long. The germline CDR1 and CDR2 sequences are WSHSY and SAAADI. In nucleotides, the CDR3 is TGCGCCAGCAGTGAGCCACCCGGCGCGCTCGGAAGGTTTGACGGCTACACCTTC. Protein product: CASSEPPGALGRFDGYTF.

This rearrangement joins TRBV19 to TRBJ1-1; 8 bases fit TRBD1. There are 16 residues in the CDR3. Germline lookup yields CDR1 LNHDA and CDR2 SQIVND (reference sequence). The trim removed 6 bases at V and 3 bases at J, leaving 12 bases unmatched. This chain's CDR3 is CASRREAGGHDTEAFF. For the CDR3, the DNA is TGTGCCAGTAGGAGGGAGGCAGGGGGCCACGACACTGAAGCTTTCTTT.

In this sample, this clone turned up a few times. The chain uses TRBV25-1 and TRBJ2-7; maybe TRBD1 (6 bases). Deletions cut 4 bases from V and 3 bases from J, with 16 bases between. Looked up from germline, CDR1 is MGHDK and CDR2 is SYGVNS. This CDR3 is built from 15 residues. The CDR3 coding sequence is TGTGCCAGCAGTGGGGGTGGGGGCGTCTTCTACGAGCAGTACTTC. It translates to CASSGGGGVFYEQYF.